These 31 T cell receptor beta chains came from one sample sequenced in a study of beta chain features in type 1 diabetes. Notes on the study in general: Shortening of TCRB CDR3s, moderate but significant, appeared in all four CD4+ subsets of Type 1 diabetes patients.

The authors reverse transcribed all of the isolated RNA, so sequencing captured expressed TCRB transcripts. Some clones are missing from TCRdb's copy, which holds only in-frame ones; the method was immunoSEQ multiplex PCR. This repertoire shows roughly 330,000 clones, approximately 13% found once; its top ten account for about 0.016%. The antigens these receptors bind are not known. Material: naive CD4+ T cells from blood. These receptors came from a woman between 18 and 29 years old with type 1 diabetes.

This clone was counted a few times. The rearrangement joins TRBV29-1 to TRBJ2-7; 8 positions agree with TRBD1. CDR1 SQVTM and CDR2 ANQGSEA come from the germline V gene. The CDR3 loop spans 12 amino acids. Unmatched junction bases numbered 8, after V lost 8 bases and J lost 5 bases. The CDR3 region has the DNA TGCAGCCTGAGGACAGGGTCCAACGAGCAGTACTTC. This codes for CSLRTGSNEQYF.

The rearrangement links TRBV11-2 to TRBJ1-2; D is possibly TRBD1 (6 bases). This CDR3 contains 16 residues. Trimming removed 5 bases from V and 2 bases from J, with 18 bases in between. Looked up from germline, CDR1 is SGHAT and CDR2 is FQNNGV. The CDR3 coding sequence is TGTGCCAGCAGCCCCCTCGCGGGGGCGTGGAACTATGGCTACACCTTC. The encoded protein is CASSPLAGAWNYGYTF.

The chain uses TRBV5-4 and TRBJ1-1; D gene uncertain. V was trimmed by 4 bases and J by 10 bases, leaving 17 bases between them. In germline, CDR1 is SGHNT, CDR2 YYREEE (reference sequence). This CDR3 has 13 amino acids. The CDR3 loop is CASSPTGYSAAFF. The CDR3 DNA reads as TGTGCCAGCAGCCCGACCGGTTACAGTGCAGCTTTCTTT.

The chain joins TRBV7-3 to TRBJ2-1; TRBD2 matches at 9 bases. Germline V gene lookup returns CDR1 SGHTA and CDR2 FQGTGA. J was trimmed by 6 bases and V by 5 bases; bases with no gene match: 5. This CDR3 has 14 residues. CDR3 nucleotides: TGTGCCAGCAGCGCGGGGACTAGCTTCAATGAGCAGTTCTTC. Amino acid sequence: CASSAGTSFNEQFF.

The gene calls are TRBV6-5 and TRBJ2-7; 11 bases match TRBD2. The J segment lost 2 bases and the V segment lost 6 bases, leaving 6 bases of the junction unmatched. Germline-derived CDR1 and CDR2 are MNHEY and SVGAGI. The CDR3 spans 15 residues. The CDR3 region is CASSSSGRPPYEQYF. For the CDR3, the DNA is TGTGCCAGCAGCTCTAGCGGGAGGCCACCCTACGAGCAGTACTTC.

This clone is a singleton in its sample. The rearrangement joins TRBV6-1 to TRBJ2-7; 8 nucleotides agree with TRBD1. CDR1 is MNHNS and CDR2 is SASEGT in the germline V gene. J lost 3 bases, V lost 7 bases, and 8 bases had no gene match. The CDR3 is made up of 14 amino acids. CDR3 nucleotides: TGTGCCAGCAAACTCGGACAGGGAGGCTACGAGCAGTACTTC. Translated, it gives CASKLGQGGYEQYF.

This clone was observed a few times. The sample contains more than one DNA sequence encoding this CDR3. The V call is TRBV9, the J call TRBJ2-1; TRBD1 is a possible D gene (6 bases). V was trimmed by 3 bases and J by 7 bases, leaving 8 bases between them. CDR3 length equals 12 residues. Germline CDR1 and CDR2: SGDLS and YYNGEE. This CDR3 reads CASSARGNEQFF. The CDR3 DNA is TGTGCCAGCAGCGCGAGGGGGAATGAGCAGTTCTTC.

The rearrangement joins TRBV25-1 to TRBJ2-5; D possibly corresponds to TRBD2 (5 bases). The CDR3 runs 12 residues. CDR1 MGHDK and CDR2 SYGVNS come from the germline V gene. CDR3 loop: CDAHRRGETQYF. As DNA, the CDR3 is TGTGACGCCCACCGGAGAGGGGAGACCCAGTACTTC.

The J gene is TRBJ1-2, the V gene TRBV29-1; weak D call: TRBD1 (6 bases). This CDR3 has 15 residues. Germline V CDR1 and CDR2: SQVTM, ANQGSEA. Trimming removed 7 bases at V and 3 bases at J, with 21 bases between. In DNA form, the CDR3 reads TGCAGCGATGGAGGGGGGAGGGGAGGGGACTATGGCTACACCTTC. It yields the protein CSDGGGRGGDYGYTF. Variable domain in full (rest from reference TRBV29-1 and TRBJ1-2): SAVISQKPSRDICQRGTSLTIQCQVDSQVTMMFWYRQQPGQSLTLIATANQGSEATYESGFVIDKFPISRPNLTFSTLTVSNMSPEDSSIYLCSDGGGRGGDYGYTFGSGTRLTVV.

The chain recombines TRBV15 with TRBJ2-1, with 10 nucleotides matching TRBD2. This CDR3 region has 16 residues. V was pared by 3 bases and J by 7 bases, with 9 bases of the junction left unmatched. Per germline, CDR1 LNHNV and CDR2 YYDKDF (reference sequence). CDR3 amino acids: CATSSNSAGGGNEQFF. Here the CDR3 DNA reads TGTGCCACCAGCAGTAACTCAGCGGGAGGGGGGAATGAGCAGTTCTTC.

This chain links TRBV7-9 with TRBJ1-2; 7 nucleotides match TRBD1. The junction had 1 base not matched to a gene; V was cut back by 1 base and J by 2 bases. Germline-derived CDR1 and CDR2 are SEHNR and FQNEAQ (reference sequence). This CDR3 comprises 14 residues. The CDR3 nucleotides read TGTGCCAGCAGCTTAGGGGACAGCAACTATGGCTACACCTTC. Its translation is CASSLGDSNYGYTF.

The chain links TRBV6-5 to TRBJ2-3; 10 positions agree with TRBD2. The J segment lost 0 bases and the V segment lost 8 bases, leaving 2 bases of the junction unmatched. CDR3 size: 14 residues. Looked up from germline, CDR1 is MNHEY and CDR2 is SVGAGI. The CDR3 loop reads CASRTSGSTDTQYF. The CDR3 bases are TGTGCCAGCCGGACTAGCGGAAGCACAGATACGCAGTATTTT.

Concerning this clone itself: The CDR3 carries no conserved terminal phenylalanine or tryptophan, so it likely arises from a read error. It is unclear where the CDR3 begins or ends on the DNA, so no DNA is shown, and the CDR3 is as TCRdb lists it. The V and J genes are TRBV28 and TRBJ1-5; the table assigns TRBD1, which was not confirmed against the DNA. A total of 13 residues make up the CDR3, ends included. From germline, CDR1 is MDHEN and CDR2 SYDVKM. CDR3 sequence: CASSLHRGVVPHL.

This clone came up a few times. The V gene is TRBV5-1, the J gene TRBJ1-1, with D perhaps matching TRBD1 (5 bases). The CDR3 has 16 residues. V lost 0 bases and J 7 bases, leaving 19 bases between the germline ends. Germline V lookup: CDR1 SGHRS, CDR2 YFSETQ. CDR3 loop: CASSLAPSGPGGEAFF. Written as DNA, the CDR3 is TGCGCCAGCAGCTTGGCCCCTTCGGGCCCCGGGGGTGAAGCTTTCTTT.

There are a few counts of this clone. The CDR3 DNA reads TGTGCCAGCAGCCCGAAGACAGGGTTGGGCTACACCTTC. Protein product: CASSPKTGLGYTF. This sequence joins TRBV5-4 and TRBJ1-2, with TRBD1 matching over 7 bases. The CDR3 sequence is 13 residues long. V lost 4 bases, J lost 8 bases, and 8 bases stayed unmatched. In germline, CDR1 is SGHNT, CDR2 YYREEE (reference sequence).

V is TRBV5-4 and J is TRBJ2-3; the match to TRBD2 covers 15 bases. Germline V gene sequence: CDR1 SGHNT, CDR2 YYREEE (reference sequence). The CDR3 is 17 amino acids. J was trimmed by 2 bases and V by 4 bases; bases with no gene match: 5. In nucleotides, the CDR3 is TGTGCCAGCAGCGGGACTAGCGGGAGGTGGAACACAGATACGCAGTATTTT. Its protein product is CASSGTSGRWNTDTQYF.

CDR3 sequence: CASSPRSLSGRGHEQYF. The CDR3, as DNA: TGTGCCAGCAGCCCTCGATCCCTCAGCGGGAGGGGCCACGAGCAGTACTTC. The chain is built from TRBV9 and TRBJ2-7; 10 bases map to TRBD2. Germline V CDR1 and CDR2: SGDLS, YYNGEE. CDR3 length equals 17 residues. V was clipped by 4 bases and J by 5 bases; unmatched bases: 15.

There are a few counts of this clone. The gene calls are TRBV5-1 and TRBJ2-2; 8 bases map to TRBD1. Germline CDR1 is SGHRS and CDR2 is YFSETQ. The CDR3 covers 16 residues. V lost 4 bases to trimming and J lost 4 bases; unmatched junction nucleotides: 9. The CDR3 loop is CASSKLTGVGTGELFF. The CDR3, as DNA: TGCGCCAGCAGCAAGTTGACAGGGGTGGGCACCGGGGAGCTGTTTTTT.

This clone was seen only a few times. The J gene is TRBJ2-2, the V gene TRBV6-1, with D unclear. Germline CDR1 and CDR2: MNHNS and SASEGT. CDR3 length equals 12 residues. Trimming took off 2 bases at V and 6 bases at J, with 4 bases between the two ends. The CDR3 loop is CASSERPGELFF. The CDR3 DNA sequence: TGTGCCAGCAGTGAACGTCCCGGGGAGCTGTTTTTT.

J is TRBJ2-1 and V is TRBV5-1; TRBD1 matches 8 bases. J lost 5 bases, V lost 3 bases, and 4 bases had no gene match. The CDR3 loop spans 14 amino acids. Germline V lookup: CDR1 SGHRS, CDR2 YFSETQ. The CDR3 coding sequence is TGCGCCAGCAGCTCGGACAGGGCCGACAATGAGCAGTTCTTC. Translated: CASSSDRADNEQFF.

The J gene is TRBJ2-5, the V gene TRBV7-8, with TRBD1 identical over 8 bases. V was clipped by 7 bases and J by 4 bases; unmatched bases: 8. The CDR3 is 14 residues long. Germline CDR1 is SGHVS and CDR2 is FQNEAQ. The CDR3 sequence: CASNPTGGTETQYF. The CDR3 DNA follows: TGTGCCAGCAACCCCACAGGGGGGACAGAGACCCAGTACTTC. Based on the CDR3 plus reference TRBV7-8 and TRBJ2-5, the full variable domain is GAGVSQSPRYKVAKRGQDVALRCDPISGHVSLFWYQQALGQGPEFLTYFQNEAQLDKSGLPSDRFFAERPEGSVSTLKIQRTQQEDSAVYLCASNPTGGTETQYFGPGTRLLVL.

This rearrangement joins TRBV5-1 to TRBJ2-1; no definite D call. Germline V gene data show CDR1 as SGHRS and CDR2 as YFSETQ. V lost 0 bases to trimming and J lost 2 bases, with 12 bases between them. The CDR3 totals 16 residues. This chain's CDR3 is CASSLVEIRPYNEQFF. The DNA for the CDR3 is TGCGCCAGCAGCTTGGTTGAGATCAGGCCCTACAATGAGCAGTTCTTC.

V is TRBV30 and J is TRBJ1-1; a weak D match, TRBD1 (6 bases). Trimming removed 5 bases at V and 4 bases at J, with 17 bases between. This CDR3 is built from 14 residues. Germline lookup yields CDR1 GTSNPN and CDR2 SVGIG (reference sequence). The CDR3 here is CAWRPGQGRTEAFF. In DNA, the CDR3 is TGTGCCTGGCGTCCGGGACAAGGCCGCACTGAAGCTTTCTTT.

In its sample, this clone was seen a few times. The gene calls are TRBV7-8 and TRBJ2-3, with 7 nucleotides matching TRBD2. CDR3 size: 16 residues. V trimming: 5 bases; J trimming: 4 bases; junction bases outside the gene matches: 12. Germline CDR1 reads SGHVS; CDR2 reads FQNEAQ. The chain's CDR3 is CASSQLGREKADTQYF. The CDR3 nucleotides read TGTGCCAGCAGCCAATTGGGGCGGGAGAAGGCAGATACGCAGTATTTT.

This clone turned up a few times. Other DNA sequences in this sample translate to the same CDR3. The chain employs TRBV7-2 and TRBJ2-2; D call uncertain. The CDR3 covers 13 residues. The germline V gene has CDR1 SGHTA and CDR2 FQGNSA. With 4 bases removed from V and 0 bases from J, the gap between germline ends came to 3 bases. The CDR3 loop reads CASSSANTGELFF. The CDR3 DNA sequence: TGTGCCAGCAGCTCTGCGAACACCGGGGAGCTGTTTTTT.

This chain joins TRBV7-2 and TRBJ2-5; TRBD2 agrees at 8 bases. Germline loops: CDR1 SGHTA, CDR2 FQGNSA. Germline trimming cut 2 bases from V and 0 bases from J; bases unmatched to any gene: 2. The CDR3 has 15 residues. DNA for the CDR3: TGTGCCAGCAGCTTAATAGCGGGATACCAAGAGACCCAGTACTTC. Translated: CASSLIAGYQETQYF.

V gene TRBV19 combines with J gene TRBJ2-5; D may be TRBD1 (5 bases). Between the trimmed V and J ends, which lost 4 bases and 5 bases, there was a span of 14 bases. The CDR3 spans 14 residues. Germline V gene lookup returns CDR1 LNHDA and CDR2 SQIVND (reference sequence). The CDR3 coding sequence is TGTGCCAGTAGTACCGTTCTAGGGGCGGAGACCCAGTACTTC. It specifies CASSTVLGAETQYF.

The chain recombines TRBV25-1 with TRBJ2-3, with 8 nucleotides matching TRBD2. Germline CDR1 is MGHDK and CDR2 is SYGVNS. CDR3 size: 17 residues. The trim removed 4 bases at V and 2 bases at J, leaving 11 bases unmatched. The CDR3: CASSGGLVAGHTDTQYF. The CDR3, as DNA: TGTGCCAGCAGTGGGGGTTTGGTAGCGGGACACACAGATACGCAGTATTTT. Filled out from reference TRBV25-1 and TRBJ2-3, the complete variable domain reads EADIYQTPRYLVIGTGKKITLECSQTMGHDKMYWYQQDPGMELHLIHYSYGVNSTEKGDLSSESTVSRIRTEHFPLTLESARPSHTSQYLCASSGGLVAGHTDTQYFGPGTRLTVL.

The CDR3: CASRLAGGADTQYF. CDR3 coding DNA: TGTGCCAGCCGTCTAGCGGGAGGTGCAGATACGCAGTATTTT. The V and J genes are TRBV2 and TRBJ2-3; TRBD2 agrees at 11 bases. The V and J ends lost 8 bases and 4 bases, in that order; junction bases with no gene match: 5. The CDR3 spans 14 residues. Germline lookup yields CDR1 SNHLY and CDR2 FYNNEI. Looking up the rest from reference TRBV2 and TRBJ2-3 gives the full variable domain: EPEVTQTPSHQVTQMGQEVILRCVPISNHLYFYWYRQILGQKVEFLVSFYNNEISEKSEIFDDQFSVERPDGSNFTLKIRSTKLEDSAMYFCASRLAGGADTQYFGPGTRLTVL.

The chain couples TRBV6-5 to TRBJ2-1; weak D call: TRBD2 (5 bases). Trimming took off 6 bases at V and 9 bases at J, with 12 bases between the two ends. The germline V gene encodes CDR1 MNHEY and CDR2 SVGAGI. This CDR3 has 12 residues. CDR3 nucleotides: TGTGCCAGCAGGGACGGGATTCTTGAGCAGTTCTTC. It translates to CASRDGILEQFF.

This sequence joins TRBV7-9 and TRBJ1-2; 9 bases line up with TRBD1. The trim removed 5 bases at V and 7 bases at J, leaving 2 bases unmatched. Germline CDR1 is SEHNR and CDR2 is FQNEAQ (reference sequence). This CDR3 region has 12 residues. CDR3 in DNA: TGTGCCAGCAGCGGGACAGGGTTTGGCTACACCTTC. The encoded protein is CASSGTGFGYTF.